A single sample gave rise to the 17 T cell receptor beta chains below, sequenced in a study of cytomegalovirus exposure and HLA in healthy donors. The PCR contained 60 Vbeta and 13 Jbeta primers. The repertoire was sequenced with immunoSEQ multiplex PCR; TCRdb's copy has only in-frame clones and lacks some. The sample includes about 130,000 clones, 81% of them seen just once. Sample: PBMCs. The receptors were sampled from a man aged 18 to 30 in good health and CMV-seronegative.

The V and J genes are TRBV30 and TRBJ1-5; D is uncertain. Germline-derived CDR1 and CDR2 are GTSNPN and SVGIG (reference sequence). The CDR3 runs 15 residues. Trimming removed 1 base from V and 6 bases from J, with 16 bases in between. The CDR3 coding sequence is TGTGCCTGGAGTGAACGAGGGTTTGCCAGTCAGCCCCAGCATTTT. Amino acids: CAWSERGFASQPQHF.

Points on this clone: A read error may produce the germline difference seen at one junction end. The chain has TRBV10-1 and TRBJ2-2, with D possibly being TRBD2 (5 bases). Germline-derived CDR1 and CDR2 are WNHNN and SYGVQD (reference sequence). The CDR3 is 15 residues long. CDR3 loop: CASSESRVRTGELFF. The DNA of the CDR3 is TGCGCCAGCAGTGAATCAAGGGTTCGAACCGGGGAACTGTTTTTT.

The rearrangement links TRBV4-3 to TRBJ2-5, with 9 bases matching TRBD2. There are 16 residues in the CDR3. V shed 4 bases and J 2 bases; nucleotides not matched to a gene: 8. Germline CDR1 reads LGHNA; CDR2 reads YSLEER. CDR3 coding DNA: TGCGCCAGCAGCCGAAGTAGCGGGGGCCCTCAAGAGACCCAGTACTTC. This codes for CASSRSSGGPQETQYF.

The CDR3 bases are TGTGCCAGCAGCTCAAATCTCGGACAGGGAAGTTCACCCCTCCACTTT. Amino acids: CASSSNLGQGSSPLHF. The chain uses TRBV5-4 and TRBJ1-6; 8 positions agree with TRBD1. Trimming took 3 bases from V and 9 from J; bases not matched to a gene: 11. Germline CDR1 SGHNT, CDR2 YYREEE (reference sequence). The CDR3 is 16 residues long.

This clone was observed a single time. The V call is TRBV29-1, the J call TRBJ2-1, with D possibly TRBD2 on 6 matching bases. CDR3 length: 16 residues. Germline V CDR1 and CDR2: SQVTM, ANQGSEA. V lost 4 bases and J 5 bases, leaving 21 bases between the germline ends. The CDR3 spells CSVAGRRGLHHNEQFF. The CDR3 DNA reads TGCAGCGTTGCAGGGAGGCGGGGCCTCCACCACAATGAGCAGTTCTTC.

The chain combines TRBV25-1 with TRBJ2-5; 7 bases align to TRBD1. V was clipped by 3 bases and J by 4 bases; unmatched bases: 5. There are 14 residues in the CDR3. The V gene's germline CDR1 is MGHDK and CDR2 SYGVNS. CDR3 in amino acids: CASSDRDSRETQYF. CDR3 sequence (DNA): TGTGCCAGCAGTGATCGGGACAGCCGAGAGACCCAGTACTTC. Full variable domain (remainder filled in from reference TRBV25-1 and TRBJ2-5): EADIYQTPRYLVIGTGKKITLECSQTMGHDKMYWYQQDPGMELHLIHYSYGVNSTEKGDLSSESTVSRIRTEHFPLTLESARPSHTSQYLCASSDRDSRETQYFGPGTRLLVL.

The CDR3 coding sequence is TGTGCCAGCCGCCGACAGGGCCCTCTCTCCTACACCTTC. Translation gives CASRRQGPLSYTF. This sequence joins TRBV2 and TRBJ1-2, with 7 bases fitting TRBD1. V lost 8 bases, J lost 10 bases, and 13 bases stayed unmatched. Germline CDR1 reads SNHLY; CDR2 reads FYNNEI. The CDR3 contains 13 residues.

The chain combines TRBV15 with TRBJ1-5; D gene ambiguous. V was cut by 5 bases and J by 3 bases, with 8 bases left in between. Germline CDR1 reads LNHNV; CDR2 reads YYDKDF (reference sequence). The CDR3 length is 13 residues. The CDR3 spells CATSLSPNQPQHF. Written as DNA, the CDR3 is TGTGCCACCAGCTTGTCTCCCAATCAGCCCCAGCATTTT.

The CDR3 bases are TGCGCCAGCAGCCAGATTCCGGGACTAGAAGCTTTCTTT. As protein: CASSQIPGLEAFF. The V gene is TRBV5-1, the J gene TRBJ1-1, with TRBD1 as a possible D gene (5 bases). The CDR3 spans 13 residues. The V end lost 4 bases, the J end lost 8 bases, and 15 bases lay between the germline ends. Germline V CDR1 and CDR2: SGHRS, YFSETQ.

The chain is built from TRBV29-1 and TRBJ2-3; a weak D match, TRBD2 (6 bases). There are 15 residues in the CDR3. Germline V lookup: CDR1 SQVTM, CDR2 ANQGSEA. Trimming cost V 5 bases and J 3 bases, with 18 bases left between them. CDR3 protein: CSVFPAGLATDTQYF. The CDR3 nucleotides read TGCAGCGTTTTCCCCGCGGGACTCGCGACAGATACGCAGTATTTT.

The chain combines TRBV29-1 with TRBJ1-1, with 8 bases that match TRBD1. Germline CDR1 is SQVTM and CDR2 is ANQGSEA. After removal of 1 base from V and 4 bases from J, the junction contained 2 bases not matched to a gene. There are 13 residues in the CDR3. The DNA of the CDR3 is TGCAGCGTTGAAGGACAGGGGCTCACTGAAGCTTTCTTT. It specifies CSVEGQGLTEAFF.

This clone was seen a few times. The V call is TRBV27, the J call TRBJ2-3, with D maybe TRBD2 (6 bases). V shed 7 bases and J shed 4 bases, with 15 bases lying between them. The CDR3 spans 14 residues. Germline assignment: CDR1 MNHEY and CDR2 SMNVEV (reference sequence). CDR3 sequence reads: CASTTGGRADTQYF. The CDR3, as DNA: TGTGCCAGCACCACCGGGGGACGGGCAGATACGCAGTATTTT.

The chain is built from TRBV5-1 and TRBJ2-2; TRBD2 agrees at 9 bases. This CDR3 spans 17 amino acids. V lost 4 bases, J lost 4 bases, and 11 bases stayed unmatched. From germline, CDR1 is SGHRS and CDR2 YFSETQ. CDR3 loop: CASSPGLAGITTGELFF. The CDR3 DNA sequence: TGCGCCAGCAGCCCCGGGCTAGCGGGGATCACCACCGGGGAGCTGTTTTTT.

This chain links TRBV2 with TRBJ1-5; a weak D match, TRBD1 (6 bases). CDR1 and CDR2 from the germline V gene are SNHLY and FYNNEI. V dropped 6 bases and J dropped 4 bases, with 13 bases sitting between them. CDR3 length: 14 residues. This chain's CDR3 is CASRHDRMNQPQHF. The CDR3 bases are TGTGCCAGCAGGCATGACAGGATGAATCAGCCCCAGCATTTT.

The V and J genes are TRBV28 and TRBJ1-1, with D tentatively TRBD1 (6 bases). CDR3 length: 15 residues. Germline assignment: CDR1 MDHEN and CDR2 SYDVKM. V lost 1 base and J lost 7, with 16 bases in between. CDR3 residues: CASSLSSQGFGEAFF. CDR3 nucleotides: TGTGCCAGCAGTTTATCCTCTCAGGGGTTCGGTGAAGCTTTCTTT.

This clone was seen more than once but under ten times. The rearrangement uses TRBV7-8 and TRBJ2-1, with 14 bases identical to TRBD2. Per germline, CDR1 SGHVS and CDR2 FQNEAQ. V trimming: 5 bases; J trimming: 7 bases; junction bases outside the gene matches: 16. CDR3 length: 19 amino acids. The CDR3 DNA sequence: TGTGCCAGCAGCCGACTAGCGGGGGGGCTGTTATCCACCTCTAATGAGCAGTTCTTC. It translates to CASSRLAGGLLSTSNEQFF.

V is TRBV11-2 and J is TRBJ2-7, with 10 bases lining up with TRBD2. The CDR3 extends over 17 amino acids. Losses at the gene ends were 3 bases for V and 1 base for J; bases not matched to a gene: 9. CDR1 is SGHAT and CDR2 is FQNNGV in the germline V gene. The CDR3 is CASSFAGKRGGSYEQYF. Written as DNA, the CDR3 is TGTGCCAGCAGCTTCGCCGGCAAGCGGGGGGGTTCCTACGAGCAGTACTTC.